The present entry profiles one T cell receptor beta chain with its context. Antigen unknown. Here immunoSEQ multiplex PCR was the method, and the copy in TCRdb shows in-frame clones only, minus some. Here the sample spans hundreds of thousands of clones, roughly 95% being singletons. CD45RO-negative, CCR7-positively selected cells formed the naive CD8 fraction, excluding terminally differentiated effector memory CD45RA+ cells. These data come from a study of shared clonotypes between healthy human individuals. Study-wide results and limits: In general, naive subsets displayed greater estimated richness than memory subsets did.

The sequenced material came from naive CD8+ T cells sorted from blood. The TCR sequence derives from a woman aged 25 to 39 in good health.

The CDR3 region has the DNA TGTGCCAGCAGCTTAGCAGGGGGCGAAACTGAAGCTTTCTTT. It specifies CASSLAGGETEAFF. This sequence joins TRBV11-2 and TRBJ1-1, with TRBD1 matching 8 bases. The CDR3 runs 14 residues. The V gene end was trimmed by 1 base and the J gene end by 5 bases; junction bases not matched to a gene: 3. Germline lookup yields CDR1 SGHAT and CDR2 FQNNGV.